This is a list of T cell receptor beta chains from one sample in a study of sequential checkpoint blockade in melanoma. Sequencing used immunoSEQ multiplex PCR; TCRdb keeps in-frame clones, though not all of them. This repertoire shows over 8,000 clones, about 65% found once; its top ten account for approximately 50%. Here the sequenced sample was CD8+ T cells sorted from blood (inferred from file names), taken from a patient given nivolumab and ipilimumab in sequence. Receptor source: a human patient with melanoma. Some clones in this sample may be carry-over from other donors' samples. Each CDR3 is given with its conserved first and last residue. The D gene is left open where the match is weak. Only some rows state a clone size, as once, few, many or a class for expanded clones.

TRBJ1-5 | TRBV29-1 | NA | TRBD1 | TGCAGCGTGTGGACAGGGAATAGCAATCAGCCCCAGCATTTT | CSVWTGNSNQPQHF
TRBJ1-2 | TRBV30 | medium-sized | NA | TGTGCCTGGAGTTCCTCCGGGGAAGACTACTATGGCTACACCTTC | CAWSSSGEDYYGYTF
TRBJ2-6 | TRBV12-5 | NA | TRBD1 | TGTGCTAGTGGTTTGGAACAGGGGGCCCTATTCTCTGGGGCCAACGTCCTGACTTTC | CASGLEQGALFSGANVLTF
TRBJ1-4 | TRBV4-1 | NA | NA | TGCGCCAGCAGGCCACATGGGAGGGCCGGGGGTGAAAAACTGTTTTTT | CASRPHGRAGGEKLFF
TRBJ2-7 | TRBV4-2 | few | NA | TGTGCCAGCAGCTTAATAAGGGCCACGGGGTATTACGAGCAGTACTTC | CASSLIRATGYYEQYF
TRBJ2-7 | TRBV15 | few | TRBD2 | TGTGCCACCAGCGAGAGACGGGGGGACTACGAGCAGTACTTC | CATSERRGDYEQYF
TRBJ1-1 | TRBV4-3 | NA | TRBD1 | TGCGCCAGCAGCCAAGATCTACAGGGGGGGATTCAGAACACTGAAGCTTTCTTT | CASSQDLQGGIQNTEAFF
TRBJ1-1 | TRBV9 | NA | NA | TGTGCCAGCAGCGTAGGAGGGTTCACTGAAGCTTTCTTT | CASSVGGFTEAFF
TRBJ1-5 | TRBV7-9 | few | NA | TGTGCCAGCACCGCCCCTGAGGGTTACAATCAGCCCCAGCATTTT | CASTAPEGYNQPQHF
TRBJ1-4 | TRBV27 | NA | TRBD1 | TGTGCCAGCAGTTTAAGTTTGACAGGGTCCCGCGAAAAACTGTTTTTT | CASSLSLTGSREKLFF
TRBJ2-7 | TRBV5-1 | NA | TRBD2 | TGCGCCAGCTCTGGGGGTAGCGGGGGAAGGGAGCAGTACTTC | CASSGGSGGREQYF
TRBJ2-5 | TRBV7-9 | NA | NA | TGTGCCAGCAGAAACTCGGACAGAGGAGAGACCCAGTACTTC | CASRNSDRGETQYF
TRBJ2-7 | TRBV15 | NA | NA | TGTGCCACCAGCTTAACTACAGGCTCCTACGAGCAGTACTTC | CATSLTTGSYEQYF
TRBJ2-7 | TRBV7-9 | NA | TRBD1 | TGTGCCAGCAGCTCCCGGGACAGTCCCTACGAGCAGTACTTC | CASSSRDSPYEQYF
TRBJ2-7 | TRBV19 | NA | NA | TGTGCCAGTAGTATAGGGCAGGGATCCCTCTACGAGCAGTACTTC | CASSIGQGSLYEQYF
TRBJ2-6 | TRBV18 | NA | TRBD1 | TGTGCCAGCTCACCAGGATGGGACAGGTCGGCTTCTGGGGCCAACGTCCTGACTTTC | CASSPGWDRSASGANVLTF
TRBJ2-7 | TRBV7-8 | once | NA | TGTGCCAGCAGCCCCGGGACTTACGAGCAGTACTTC | CASSPGTYEQYF
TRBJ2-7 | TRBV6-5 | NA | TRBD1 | TGTGCCAGCAGGACAGGGGGCCCGGGGGAGCAGTACTTC | CASRTGGPGEQYF
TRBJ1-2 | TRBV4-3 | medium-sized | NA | TGCGCCAGCAGCCAGGATTTTTCGGGCAGGGGCGAAGGCTACACCTTC | CASSQDFSGRGEGYTF
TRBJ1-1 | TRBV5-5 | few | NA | TGCGCCAGCAGCCATTCAGAGGGAACTGAAGCTTTCTTT | CASSHSEGTEAFF
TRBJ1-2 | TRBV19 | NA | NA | TGTGCCAGTAGTATGAGGAGGGATCGACGCTATGGCTACACCTTC | CASSMRRDRRYGYTF
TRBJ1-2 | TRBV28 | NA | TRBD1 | TGTGCCAGCAGTCGCGGGACAGGGTCGATAGGCTATGGCTACACCTTC | CASSRGTGSIGYGYTF
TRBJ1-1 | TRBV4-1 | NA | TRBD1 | TGCGCCAGCAGCCAAGATGGGACAGCTAACACTGAAGCTTTCTTT | CASSQDGTANTEAFF
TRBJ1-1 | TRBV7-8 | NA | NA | TGTGCCAGCAGCCCACAGACAGGTAACACTGAAGCTTTCTTT | CASSPQTGNTEAFF
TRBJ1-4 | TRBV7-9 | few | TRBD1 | TGCGCCAGCAGCTGGACAGGGAATGAAAAACTGTTTTTT | CASSWTGNEKLFF
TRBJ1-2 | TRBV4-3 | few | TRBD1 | TGCGCCAGCAGCCAGGGGACAGGGGGCAACTATGGCTACACCTTC | CASSQGTGGNYGYTF
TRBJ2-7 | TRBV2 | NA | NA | TGTGCCAGCAGTGACGGACAGAGCTCCTACGAGCAGTACTTC | CASSDGQSSYEQYF
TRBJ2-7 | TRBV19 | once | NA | TGTGCCAGTAGTATAGTTGGAGACTACGAGCAGTACTTC | CASSIVGDYEQYF
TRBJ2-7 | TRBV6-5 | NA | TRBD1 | TGTGCCAGCAGCCCCACCGGGACAGGGAGCTACGAGCAGTACTTC | CASSPTGTGSYEQYF
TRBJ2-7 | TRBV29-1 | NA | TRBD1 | TGCAGCGTCCAGGGGGCCAGCTCCTACGAGCAGTACTTC | CSVQGASSYEQYF
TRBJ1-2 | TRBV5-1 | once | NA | TGCGCCAGCAGCTTGGGAAGCTATAAATTGGATGGCTACACCTTC | CASSLGSYKLDGYTF
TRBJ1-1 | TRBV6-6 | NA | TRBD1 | TGTGCCAGCAGATCCATCGACAGGGGAACTGAAGCTTTCTTT | CASRSIDRGTEAFF
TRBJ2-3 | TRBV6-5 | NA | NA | TGTGCCAGCAGTTACCTCCGCGGCTCAGATACGCAGTATTTT | CASSYLRGSDTQYF
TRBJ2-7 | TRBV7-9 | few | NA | TGTGCCAGCAGACCAGGAACAGGGTCCTCCTACGAGCAGTACTTC | CASRPGTGSSYEQYF
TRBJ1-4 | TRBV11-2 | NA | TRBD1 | TGTGCCAGCAGCTTAGGGGACAGCCTCAATGAAAAACTGTTTTTT | CASSLGDSLNEKLFF
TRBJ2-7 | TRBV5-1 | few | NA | TGCGCCAGCAGCCCAAGAGGCAGGGGTGTCTACGAGCAGTACTTC | CASSPRGRGVYEQYF
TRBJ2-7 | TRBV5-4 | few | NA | TGTGCCAGCAGCTGGGAGGAAGCCAACGAGCAGTACTTC | CASSWEEANEQYF
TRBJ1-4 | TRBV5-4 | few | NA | TGTGCCAGCAGCTTGTGGGGGGTGGGTGAAAAACTGTTTTTT | CASSLWGVGEKLFF
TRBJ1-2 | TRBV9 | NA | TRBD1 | TGTGCCAGCAGCGACCCAAGGAGAGGACAGGGAGTTGGGTCAGACTATGGCTACACCTTC | CASSDPRRGQGVGSDYGYTF
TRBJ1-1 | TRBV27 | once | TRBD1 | TGTGCCAGCAGTTCCCGGGACAGCAACACTGAAGCTTTCTTT | CASSSRDSNTEAFF
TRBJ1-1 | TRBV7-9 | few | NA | TGTGCCAGCAGCCTCGGACAAACGAACACTGAAGCTTTCTTT | CASSLGQTNTEAFF
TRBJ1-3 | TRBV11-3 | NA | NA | TGTGCCAGCTCCCGGGGATCTGGAAACACCATATATTTT | CASSRGSGNTIYF
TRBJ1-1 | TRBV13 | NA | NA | TGTGCCAGCAGCCCCGGGACACGGGGCCCGCAAAACACTGAAGCTTTCTTT | CASSPGTRGPQNTEAFF
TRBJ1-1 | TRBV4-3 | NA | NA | TGCGCCAGCAGCCAATCCCGGGTCACTGAAGCTTTCTTT | CASSQSRVTEAFF
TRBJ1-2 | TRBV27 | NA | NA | TGTGCCAGCAGTCTCAAAAAGTCGGTATATGGCTACACCTTC | CASSLKKSVYGYTF